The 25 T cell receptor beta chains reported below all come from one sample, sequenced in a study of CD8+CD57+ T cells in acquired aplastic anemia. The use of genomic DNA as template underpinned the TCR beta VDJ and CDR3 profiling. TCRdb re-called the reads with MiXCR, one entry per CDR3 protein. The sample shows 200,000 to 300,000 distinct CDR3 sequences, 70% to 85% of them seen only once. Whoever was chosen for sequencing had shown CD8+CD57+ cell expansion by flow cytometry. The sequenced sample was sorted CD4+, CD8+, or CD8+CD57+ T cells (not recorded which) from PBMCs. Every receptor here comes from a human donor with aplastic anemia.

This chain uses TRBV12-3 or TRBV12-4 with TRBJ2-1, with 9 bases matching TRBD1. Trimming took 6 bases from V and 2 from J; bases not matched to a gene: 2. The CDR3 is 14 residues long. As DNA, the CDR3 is TGTGCCAGCAGGGACAGGGGCCCCTACAATGAGCAGTTCTTC. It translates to CASRDRGPYNEQFF.

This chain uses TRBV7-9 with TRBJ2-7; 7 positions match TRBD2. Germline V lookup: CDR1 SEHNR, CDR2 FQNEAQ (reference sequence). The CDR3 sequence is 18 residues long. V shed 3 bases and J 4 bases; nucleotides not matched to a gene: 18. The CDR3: CASSFHPSGTTLAYEQYV. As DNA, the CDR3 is TGTGCCAGCAGCTTTCATCCAAGCGGGACGACCCTTGCGTACGAGCAGTACGTC.

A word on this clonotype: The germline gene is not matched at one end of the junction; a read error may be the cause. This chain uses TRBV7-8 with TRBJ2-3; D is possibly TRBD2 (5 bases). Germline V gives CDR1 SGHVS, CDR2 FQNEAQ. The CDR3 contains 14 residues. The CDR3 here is CASSFAGTDAQQFF. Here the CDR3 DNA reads TGTGCCAGCAGCTTCGCGGGCACAGATGCGCAGCAGTTTTTT. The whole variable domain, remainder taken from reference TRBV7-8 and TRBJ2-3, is GAGVSQSPRYKVAKRGQDVALRCDPISGHVSLFWYQQALGQGPEFLTYFQNEAQLDKSGLPSDRFFAERPEGSVSTLKIQRTQQEDSAVYLCASSFAGTDAQQFFGPGTRLTVL.

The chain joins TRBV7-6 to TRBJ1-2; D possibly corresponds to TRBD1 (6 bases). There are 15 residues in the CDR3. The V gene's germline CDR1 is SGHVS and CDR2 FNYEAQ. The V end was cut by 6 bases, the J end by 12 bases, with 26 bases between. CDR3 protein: CASSSGRGYSSLHTF. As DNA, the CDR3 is TGTGCCAGCAGTTCAGGCAGGGGCTACTCATCCCTCCACACCTTC. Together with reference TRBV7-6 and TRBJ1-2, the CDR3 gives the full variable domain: GAGVSQSPRYKVTKRGQDVALRCDPISGHVSLYWYRQALGQGPEFLTYFNYEAQQDKSGLPNDRFSAERPEGSISTLTIQRTEQRDSAMYRCASSSGRGYSSLHTFGSGTRLTVV.

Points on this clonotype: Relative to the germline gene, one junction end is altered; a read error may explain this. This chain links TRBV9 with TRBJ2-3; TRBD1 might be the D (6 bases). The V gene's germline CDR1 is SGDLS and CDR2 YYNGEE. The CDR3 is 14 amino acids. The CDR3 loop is CASSLWVRRARDNF. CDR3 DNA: TGTGCCAGCAGCCTCTGGGTTCGTCGGGCTAGGGACAATTTT.

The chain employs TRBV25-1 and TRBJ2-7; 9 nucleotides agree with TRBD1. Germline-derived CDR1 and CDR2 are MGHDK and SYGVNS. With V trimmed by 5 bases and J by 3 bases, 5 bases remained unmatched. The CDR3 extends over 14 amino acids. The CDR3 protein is CASSPGTGIYEQYF. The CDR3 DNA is TGTGCCAGCAGTCCCGGGACAGGGATCTACGAGCAGTACTTC.

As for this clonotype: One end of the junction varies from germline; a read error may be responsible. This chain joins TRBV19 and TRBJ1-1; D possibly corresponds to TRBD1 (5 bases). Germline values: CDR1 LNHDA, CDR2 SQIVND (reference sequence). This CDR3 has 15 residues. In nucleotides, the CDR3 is TGTGCCAGCAGTATAGATCTGACAGCGTACACTGAACAGTTCTTT. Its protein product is CASSIDLTAYTEQFF.

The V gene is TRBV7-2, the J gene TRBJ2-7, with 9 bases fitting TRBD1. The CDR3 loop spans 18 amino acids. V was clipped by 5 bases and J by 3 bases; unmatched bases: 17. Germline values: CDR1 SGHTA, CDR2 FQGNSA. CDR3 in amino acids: CASSEWTGEEALYYEQYV. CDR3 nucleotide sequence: TGTGCCAGCAGCGAGTGGACAGGGGAAGAAGCCCTTTACTACGAGCAGTACGTC.

The CDR3 region is CASSVAGGYGYTF. In DNA form, the CDR3 reads TGTGCCAGCAGCGTGGCCGGAGGCTATGGCTACACCTTC. The chain carries TRBV9 and TRBJ1-2; no reliable D call. Trimming stripped 2 bases from V and 4 bases from J, with 9 bases between. Germline-derived CDR1 and CDR2 are SGDLS and YYNGEE. This CDR3 has 13 residues.

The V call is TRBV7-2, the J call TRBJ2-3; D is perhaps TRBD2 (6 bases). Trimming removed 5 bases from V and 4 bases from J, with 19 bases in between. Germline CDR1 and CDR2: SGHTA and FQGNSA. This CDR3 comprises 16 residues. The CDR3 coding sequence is TGTGCCAGCAGCCCGGCTTGGAGGGGAGTGCCAGATACGCAGTATTTT. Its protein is CASSPAWRGVPDTQYF.

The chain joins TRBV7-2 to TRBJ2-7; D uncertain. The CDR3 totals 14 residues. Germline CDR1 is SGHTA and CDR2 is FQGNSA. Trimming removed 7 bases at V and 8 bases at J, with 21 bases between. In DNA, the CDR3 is TGTGCCAGCACCTCCCCGGGCCAGCTCAACAAGCAGTACTTC. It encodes CASTSPGQLNKQYF.

CDR3 amino acids: CASSAGRSSYNEQYF. CDR3 coding DNA: TGTGCCAGCAGCGCAGGACGGAGCTCCTACAATGAGCAGTATTTT. The genes are TRBV7-3 and TRBJ2-3; no reliable D call. Deletions cut 5 bases from V and 11 bases from J, with 23 bases between. Per the germline V gene, CDR1 is SGHTA and CDR2 is FQGTGA. This CDR3 spans 15 amino acids.

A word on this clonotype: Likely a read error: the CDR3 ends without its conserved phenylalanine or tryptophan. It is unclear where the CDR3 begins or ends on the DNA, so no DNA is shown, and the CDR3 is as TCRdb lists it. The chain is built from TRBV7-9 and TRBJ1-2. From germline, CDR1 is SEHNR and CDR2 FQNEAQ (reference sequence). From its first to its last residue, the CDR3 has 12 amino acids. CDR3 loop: CASSLGISGCSD.

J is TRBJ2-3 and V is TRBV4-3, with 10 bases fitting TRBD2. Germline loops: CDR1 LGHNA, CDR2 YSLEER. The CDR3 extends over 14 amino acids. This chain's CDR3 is CALRLAGGPDTQYF. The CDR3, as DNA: TGCGCTTTGCGCTTAGCGGGAGGTCCCGATACGCAGTATTTT.

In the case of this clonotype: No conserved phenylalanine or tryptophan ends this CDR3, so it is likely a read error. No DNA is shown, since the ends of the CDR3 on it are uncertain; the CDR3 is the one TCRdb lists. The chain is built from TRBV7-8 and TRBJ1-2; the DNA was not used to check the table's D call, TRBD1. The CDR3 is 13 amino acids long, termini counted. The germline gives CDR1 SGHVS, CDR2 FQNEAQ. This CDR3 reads CASSLAVGPGKHY.

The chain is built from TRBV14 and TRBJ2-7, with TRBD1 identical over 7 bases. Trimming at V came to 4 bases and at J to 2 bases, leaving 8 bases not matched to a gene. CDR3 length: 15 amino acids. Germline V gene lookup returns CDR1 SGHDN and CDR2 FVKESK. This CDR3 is CASSPKGGLTYEQYF. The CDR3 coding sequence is TGTGCCAGCAGCCCCAAAGGGGGCCTTACCTACGAGCAGTACTTC.

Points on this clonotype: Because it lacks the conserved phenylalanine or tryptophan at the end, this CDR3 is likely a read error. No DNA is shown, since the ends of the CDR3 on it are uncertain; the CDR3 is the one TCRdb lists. CDR3 in amino acids: CASSGGPDTQYFV. The chain employs TRBV9 and TRBJ2-5. The germline CDR1 and CDR2 sequences are SGDLS and YYNGEE. Both ends counted, the CDR3 spans 13 residues.

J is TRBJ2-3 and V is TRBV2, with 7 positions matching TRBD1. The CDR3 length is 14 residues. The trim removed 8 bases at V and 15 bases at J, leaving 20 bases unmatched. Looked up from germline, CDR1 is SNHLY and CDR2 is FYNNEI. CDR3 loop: CASGEGGTPKQHYF. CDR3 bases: TGTGCCAGCGGGGAAGGGGGCACACCCAAGCAGCATTATTTT.

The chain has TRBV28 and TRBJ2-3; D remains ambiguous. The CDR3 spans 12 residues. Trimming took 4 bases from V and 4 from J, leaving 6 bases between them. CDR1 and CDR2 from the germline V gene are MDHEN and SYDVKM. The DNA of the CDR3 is TGTGCCAGCAGTTGGAGTTCAGATACGCAGTATTTT. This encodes CASSWSSDTQYF. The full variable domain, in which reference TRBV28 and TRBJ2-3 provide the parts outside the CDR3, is DVKVTQSSRYLVKRTGEKVFLECVQDMDHENMFWYRQDPGLGLRLIYFSYDVKMKEKGDIPEGYSVSREKKERFSLILESASTNQTSMYLCASSWSSDTQYFGPGTRLTVL.

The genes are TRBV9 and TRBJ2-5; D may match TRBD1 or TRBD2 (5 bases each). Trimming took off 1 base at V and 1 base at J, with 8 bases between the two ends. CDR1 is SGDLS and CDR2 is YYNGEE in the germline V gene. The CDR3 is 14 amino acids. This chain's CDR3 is CASSVRGVQETQYF. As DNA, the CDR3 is TGTGCCAGCAGCGTAAGAGGGGTCCAAGAGACCCAGTACTTC.

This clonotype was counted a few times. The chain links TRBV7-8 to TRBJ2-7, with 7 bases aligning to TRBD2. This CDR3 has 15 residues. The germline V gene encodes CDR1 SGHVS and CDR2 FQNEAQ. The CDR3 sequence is CASSLAGGTDTQHYV. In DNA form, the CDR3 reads TGTGCCAGCAGCTTAGCGGGAGGGACCGATACGCAGCATTACGTC.

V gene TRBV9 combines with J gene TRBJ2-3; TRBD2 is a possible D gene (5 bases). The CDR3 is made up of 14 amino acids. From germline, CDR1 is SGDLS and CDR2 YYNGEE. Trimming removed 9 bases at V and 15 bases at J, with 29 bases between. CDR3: CAIGIGGTGELFYF. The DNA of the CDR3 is TGTGCCATCGGGATAGGTGGTACCGGGGAGCTGTTTTATTTT.

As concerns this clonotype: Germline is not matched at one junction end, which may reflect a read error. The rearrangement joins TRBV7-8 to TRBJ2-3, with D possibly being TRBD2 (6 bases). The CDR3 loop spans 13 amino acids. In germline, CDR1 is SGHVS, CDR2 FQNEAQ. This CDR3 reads CASSFGGGDTPYF. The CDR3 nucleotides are TGTGCCAGCAGCTTCGGGGGAGGAGATACGCCGTATTTT.

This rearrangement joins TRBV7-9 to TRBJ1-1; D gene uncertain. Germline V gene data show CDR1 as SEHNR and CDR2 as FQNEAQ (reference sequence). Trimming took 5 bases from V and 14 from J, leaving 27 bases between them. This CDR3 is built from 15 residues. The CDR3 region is CASSLGETQYIEPFF. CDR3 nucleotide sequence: TGTGCCAGCAGCCTGGGTGAGACCCAGTACATCGAGCCATTCTTT.

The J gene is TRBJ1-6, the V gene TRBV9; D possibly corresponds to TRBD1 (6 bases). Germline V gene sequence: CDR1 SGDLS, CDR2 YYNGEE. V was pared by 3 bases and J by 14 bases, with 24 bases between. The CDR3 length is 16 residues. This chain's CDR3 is CASSEWWTDNTGALHF. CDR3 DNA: TGTGCCAGCAGCGAGTGGTGGACAGATAACACCGGGGCCCTCCACTTT.